This T cell receptor beta chain was obtained from a study of cytomegalovirus exposure and HLA in healthy donors. Study summary: Within the Caucasian-associated ancestry cluster were under 85% of the roughly 430 genotyped donors. Study results and limitations: Segments of the TCR beta V type were, in most cases, productive about 87% or about 30% of the time in an earlier analysis.

PCR was performed using 60 Vbeta and 13 Jbeta primers. Libraries were prepared by immunoSEQ multiplex PCR; TCRdb keeps only in-frame clonotypes and omits some of them. The data hold roughly 140,000 clones, with roughly 74% observed a single time. Every donor was a healthy person donating bone marrow. The CDR3 contains 15 residues. V dropped 0 bases and J dropped 1; count of bases not matched to a gene: 2. In germline, CDR1 is KGHSH, CDR2 LQKENI. Remarks on this clone: Antigen unknown.

The rearrangement joins TRBV18 to TRBJ1-2; 7 bases fit TRBD1. Sequencing was done on a sample of PBMCs. This receptor was identified in a woman aged 18 to 35 in good health and CMV-seropositive. The CDR3 protein is CASSPPDRNNYGYTF. The CDR3 DNA reads as TGTGCCAGCTCACCACCGGACAGGAATAACTATGGCTACACCTTC. Complete variable domain (other parts from reference TRBV18 and TRBJ1-2): NAGVMQNPRHLVRRRGQEARLRCSPMKGHSHVYWYRQLPEEGLKFMVYLQKENIIDESGMPKERFSAEFPKEGPSILRIQQVVRGDSAAYFCASSPPDRNNYGYTFGSGTRLTVV.